These T cell receptor beta chains were read from a single sample in a study of blood T cell repertoires in COVID-19. Libraries were prepared by immunoSEQ multiplex PCR; TCRdb keeps only in-frame clonotypes and omits some of them. The repertoire has 150,000 to 200,000 clones, around 86% of them found once; the top ten carry roughly 3.5%. Material for sequencing was peripheral blood. The receptors were sampled from a man in his sixties or seventies with acute or convalescent COVID-19. Each CDR3 is given with its conserved first and last residue. A D gene is named only where the DNA matches it firmly. Part of the rows lack a size; the others show once, few, many or a class for expanded clones.

J gene: TRBJ2-5; V gene: TRBV3-1/TRBV3-2; clone size: NA; D gene: NA; CDR3 protein: CASSQDGGDGETQYF; CDR3 DNA: TGTGCCAGCAGCCAAGACGGGGGAGACGGGGAGACCCAGTACTTC
J gene: TRBJ1-2; V gene: TRBV28; clone size: NA; D gene: NA; CDR3 protein: CASSLVAGPGYTF; CDR3 DNA: TGTGCCAGCAGTTTAGTGGCAGGCCCTGGCTACACCTTC
J gene: TRBJ1-2; V gene: TRBV2; clone size: NA; D gene: TRBD1; CDR3 protein: CASSEGTGRYYGYTF; CDR3 DNA: TGTGCCAGCAGTGAAGGGACAGGGCGATACTATGGCTACACCTTC
J gene: TRBJ2-1; V gene: TRBV7-3; clone size: NA; D gene: NA; CDR3 protein: CASSLTKGKNEQFF; CDR3 DNA: TGTGCCAGCAGCTTAACCAAGGGGAAGAATGAGCAGTTCTTC
J gene: TRBJ2-3; V gene: TRBV6-5; clone size: NA; D gene: TRBD2; CDR3 protein: CASSSSIAGRTDTQYF; CDR3 DNA: TGTGCCAGCAGTTCAAGCATAGCGGGGAGGACAGATACGCAGTATTTT
J gene: TRBJ1-1; V gene: TRBV24-1; clone size: NA; D gene: TRBD1; CDR3 protein: CANWTGDYEAFF; CDR3 DNA: TGTGCCAACTGGACAGGGGATTATGAAGCTTTCTTT
J gene: TRBJ2-7; V gene: TRBV3-1/TRBV3-2; clone size: NA; D gene: TRBD2; CDR3 protein: CASSQREGGLVYF; CDR3 DNA: TGTGCCAGCAGCCAGAGGGAGGGGGGACTAGTCTACTTC
J gene: TRBJ2-3; V gene: TRBV4-1; clone size: NA; D gene: NA; CDR3 protein: CASSQDHSDTQYF; CDR3 DNA: TGCGCCAGCAGCCAAGATCACTCAGATACGCAGTATTTT
J gene: TRBJ2-3; V gene: TRBV6-5; clone size: NA; D gene: NA; CDR3 protein: CASTRAGTDTQYF; CDR3 DNA: TGTGCCAGCACCAGGGCCGGCACAGATACGCAGTATTTT
J gene: TRBJ1-3; V gene: TRBV2; clone size: NA; D gene: NA; CDR3 protein: CASSERGRRSSGNTIYF; CDR3 DNA: TGTGCCAGCAGTGAAAGGGGTAGAAGGAGCTCTGGAAACACCATATATTTT
J gene: TRBJ2-3; V gene: TRBV30; clone size: NA; D gene: NA; CDR3 protein: CAWSASTQLGSQYF; CDR3 DNA: TGTGCCTGGAGTGCCTCCACCCAGTTGGGCAGCCAGTATTTT
J gene: TRBJ1-1; V gene: TRBV3-1/TRBV3-2; clone size: NA; D gene: NA; CDR3 protein: CASSLRGRGYAEAFF; CDR3 DNA: TGTGCCAGCAGCCTCCGTGGCAGGGGCTATGCTGAAGCTTTCTTT
J gene: TRBJ1-2; V gene: TRBV6-1; clone size: once; D gene: TRBD1; CDR3 protein: CASSEWDRANYGYTF; CDR3 DNA: TGTGCCAGCAGTGAATGGGACAGGGCTAACTATGGCTACACCTTC
J gene: TRBJ1-2; V gene: TRBV5-4; clone size: NA; D gene: NA; CDR3 protein: CASSLDRNYGYTF; CDR3 DNA: TGTGCCAGCAGCCTGGACAGAAACTATGGCTACACCTTC
J gene: TRBJ2-7; V gene: TRBV5-1; clone size: NA; D gene: NA; CDR3 protein: CASSLEARAAEQYF; CDR3 DNA: TGCGCCAGCAGCTTGGAAGCCAGGGCGGCCGAGCAGTACTTC
J gene: TRBJ2-7; V gene: TRBV5-4; clone size: once; D gene: NA; CDR3 protein: CASSPDSPISSYEQYF; CDR3 DNA: TGTGCCAGCAGCCCCGATTCACCTATTTCCTCCTACGAGCAGTACTTC
J gene: TRBJ2-5; V gene: TRBV9; clone size: NA; D gene: NA; CDR3 protein: CASSVSSQETQYF; CDR3 DNA: TGTGCCAGCAGCGTCTCTAGCCAAGAGACCCAGTACTTC
J gene: TRBJ2-3; V gene: TRBV11-2; clone size: NA; D gene: TRBD1; CDR3 protein: CASSRSRDRGLHTQYF; CDR3 DNA: TGTGCCAGCAGCCGATCCCGGGACAGGGGGCTTCATACGCAGTATTTT
J gene: TRBJ1-5; V gene: TRBV4-3; clone size: NA; D gene: NA; CDR3 protein: CASSQGEGSPEPQHF; CDR3 DNA: TGCGCCAGCAGCCAGGGGGAGGGGTCCCCGGAGCCCCAGCATTTT
J gene: TRBJ2-3; V gene: TRBV27; clone size: NA; D gene: NA; CDR3 protein: CASSKQGRMADTQYF; CDR3 DNA: TGTGCCAGCAGTAAACAGGGTAGGATGGCTGATACGCAGTATTTT
J gene: TRBJ2-7; V gene: TRBV18; clone size: NA; D gene: NA; CDR3 protein: CASSPTDTVAERLYEQYF; CDR3 DNA: TGTGCCAGCTCACCAACCGACACGGTAGCGGAGCGGCTCTACGAGCAGTACTTC
J gene: TRBJ1-2; V gene: TRBV2; clone size: once; D gene: TRBD1; CDR3 protein: CASSSTLGQGVCTF; CDR3 DNA: TGTGCCAGCAGTTCTACGTTGGGACAGGGTGTGTGCACCTTC
J gene: TRBJ1-5; V gene: TRBV3-1/TRBV3-2; clone size: NA; D gene: NA; CDR3 protein: CASSQAGYQPQHF; CDR3 DNA: TGTGCCAGCAGCCAAGCAGGGTATCAGCCCCAGCATTTT
J gene: TRBJ2-5; V gene: TRBV5-1; clone size: NA; D gene: TRBD2; CDR3 protein: CASSLAGLAGGPETQYF; CDR3 DNA: TGCGCCAGCAGCTTGGCGGGTTTAGCGGGAGGGCCAGAGACCCAGTACTTC
J gene: TRBJ1-2; V gene: TRBV6-1; clone size: NA; D gene: NA; CDR3 protein: CASSEVGGYGYTF; CDR3 DNA: TGTGCCAGCAGTGAAGTAGGGGGTTATGGCTACACCTTC